The 17 T cell receptor beta chains reported below all come from one sample, sequenced in a study of T-cell memory formation after mild COVID-19. TCRdb recomputed calls from the 5' RACE reads with MiXCR, one row per CDR3 protein. Here the sample spans 270,000 or so distinct CDR3 sequences, about a sixth being singletons. What was sequenced was PBMCs or a T cell subset sorted from them (not recorded which). The receptors come from a man aged 18 to 29 who had mild COVID-19 (a few samples of this study predate the infection). Cell type and time point are not known.

Ten or more counts support this clonotype. The rearrangement uses TRBV3-2 and TRBJ2-5; the tabulated D call, TRBD2, remains unverified against the DNA. TRBV3-2 is deemed a pseudogene. The CDR3 runs to 13 residues. CDR3 sequence reads: CASSRVVAETQYF. CDR3 nucleotides: TGTGCCAGCAGCCGCGTAGTCGCGGAGACCCAGTACTTC.

The chain's CDR3 is CASSGNGVNQPQHF. The CDR3 DNA is TGTGCCAGCAGTGGTAACGGGGTCAATCAGCCCCAGCATTTT. V and J are TRBV2 and TRBJ1-5; no definite D call. Germline CDR1 is SNHLY and CDR2 is FYNNEI. The CDR3 spans 14 residues. Deletions cut 4 bases from V and 3 bases from J, with 10 bases between.

This clonotype has just a few counts. DNA of the CDR3: TGTGCCAGCAAGAGTAGGGGAATGAATGAGCAGTTCTTC. As protein: CASKSRGMNEQFF. The chain has TRBV27 and TRBJ2-1; possible D gene TRBD1, 5 bases. Trimming took 7 bases from V and 7 from J, leaving 14 bases between them. CDR1 and CDR2 from the germline V gene are MNHEY and SMNVEV (reference sequence). The CDR3 consists of 13 residues.

The gene calls are TRBV6-6 and TRBJ1-2; D uncertain. Trimming took 6 bases from V and 4 from J, leaving 18 bases between them. Germline V lookup: CDR1 MNHNY, CDR2 SVGAGI (reference sequence). The CDR3 spans 15 residues. CDR3 amino acids: CASSRDLTGSYGYTF. For the CDR3, the DNA is TGTGCCAGCAGCCGAGATCTGACTGGGAGCTATGGCTACACCTTC.

This clonotype was seen a handful of times. The chain joins TRBV7-2 to TRBJ2-1; D perhaps matches TRBD2 (5 bases). CDR1 is SGHTA, CDR2 FQGNSA, per germline. The CDR3 sequence is 15 residues long. V gave up 4 bases and J gave up 5 bases, with 15 bases separating them. The CDR3 nucleotides read TGTGCCAGCAGCTCAAGGTTCGGAGGAAACAATGAGCAGTTCTTC. Its translation is CASSSRFGGNNEQFF.

This clonotype was seen only a few times. The rearrangement joins TRBV4-2 to TRBJ2-5, with 13 bases identical to TRBD2. Germline-derived CDR1 and CDR2 are LGHNA and YNFKEQ. The CDR3 contains 18 residues. V lost 0 bases to trimming and J lost 3 bases; unmatched junction nucleotides: 7. In nucleotides, the CDR3 is TGTGCCAGCAGCCAAGAGGGCCTTGGACTAGCGGGGGAAGAGACCCAGTACTTC. It translates to CASSQEGLGLAGEETQYF.

In this sample, this clonotype turned up a few times. The chain carries TRBV24-1 and TRBJ2-3; D unclear. The V gene's germline CDR1 is KGHDR and CDR2 SFDVKD. This CDR3 comprises 14 residues. Trimming cost V 6 bases and J 4 bases, with 13 bases left between them. The CDR3 spells CATSNPSASDTQYF. As DNA, the CDR3 is TGTGCCACCAGTAATCCAAGCGCCTCAGATACGCAGTATTTT.

This clonotype was observed a few times. The rearrangement joins TRBV6-1 to TRBJ2-5; D call uncertain. Trimming stripped 3 bases from V and 5 bases from J, with 10 bases between. CDR3 size: 13 residues. Germline values: CDR1 MNHNS, CDR2 SASEGT. The CDR3 loop reads CASSDPMTETQYF. For the CDR3, the DNA is TGTGCCAGCAGTGATCCTATGACCGAGACCCAGTACTTC.

V and J are TRBV11-2 and TRBJ1-1; 7 nucleotides match TRBD1. Germline V gene lookup returns CDR1 SGHAT and CDR2 FQNNGV. This CDR3 has 14 amino acids. V gave up 5 bases and J gave up 6 bases; unmatched junction bases: 9. The CDR3 reads CASSRRQGRPEAFF. CDR3 bases: TGTGCCAGCAGCCGCCGACAGGGTAGGCCTGAAGCTTTCTTT.

This sequence joins TRBV3-1 and TRBJ2-5; the D call may be TRBD1 or TRBD2 (6 bases each). With 2 bases removed from V and 5 bases from J, the gap between germline ends came to 18 bases. Germline V gene lookup returns CDR1 LGHDT and CDR2 YNNKEL (reference sequence). The length of the CDR3 is 16 residues. The CDR3 nucleotides are TGTGCCAGCAGCCAATTGGGGGCTAGCGAATGGGAGACCCAGTACTTC. Its translation: CASSQLGASEWETQYF.

The J gene is TRBJ2-5, the V gene TRBV20-1, with 8 bases matching TRBD1. Losses at the gene ends were 2 bases for V and 1 base for J; bases not matched to a gene: 9. Germline V CDR1 and CDR2: DFQATT, SNEGSKA (reference sequence). The CDR3 covers 16 residues. The CDR3 DNA follows: TGCAGTGCTAGATCACACGGGACAGGAGCCCAAGAGACCCAGTACTTC. This gives the protein CSARSHGTGAQETQYF.

This rearrangement joins TRBV9 to TRBJ2-1; 7 positions agree with TRBD2. Germline loops: CDR1 SGDLS, CDR2 YYNGEE. The trim removed 3 bases at V and 2 bases at J, leaving 8 bases unmatched. The CDR3 runs to 16 residues. The CDR3 DNA reads TGTGCCAGCAGCGCTTCTGGGGACTATACCTACAATGAGCAGTTCTTC. This translates into CASSASGDYTYNEQFF.

This clonotype was counted only a few times. The rearrangement joins TRBV6-2 or TRBV6-3 to TRBJ1-5; D might be TRBD1 (5 bases). CDR3 length: 15 residues. Per germline, CDR1 MNHEY and CDR2 SVGEGT. Trimming removed 10 bases at V and 11 bases at J, with 27 bases between. The CDR3 loop is CATRGQEGKATAQHF. Written as DNA, the CDR3 is TGTGCCACCCGAGGCCAGGAGGGGAAAGCGACAGCCCAGCATTTT.

The sample holds a few counts of this clonotype. This sequence joins TRBV10-2 and TRBJ2-5; 7 positions agree with TRBD1. With 6 bases clipped from V and 5 bases from J, the junction kept 18 bases outside the gene matches. The CDR3 is made up of 17 amino acids. In germline, CDR1 is WSHSY, CDR2 SAAADI. Here the CDR3 reads CASRTGASRYAVETQYF. CDR3 nucleotide sequence: TGCGCCAGCAGAACAGGGGCGAGCCGTTATGCAGTGGAGACCCAGTACTTC.

This clonotype came up a few times. V usage is TRBV10-1 and J usage is TRBJ2-1, with D perhaps assigned TRBD1 or TRBD2 (5 bases each). The germline gives CDR1 WNHNN, CDR2 SYGVQD (reference sequence). Trimming removed 2 bases from V and 7 bases from J, with 15 bases in between. The CDR3 has 15 amino acids. The CDR3 region is CASSESQGDRNEQFF. CDR3 bases: TGCGCCAGCAGTGAGAGCCAGGGAGATAGAAATGAGCAGTTCTTC.

This clonotype was counted only a few times. The J gene is TRBJ2-2, the V gene TRBV9, with 12 bases that match TRBD2. The germline V gene has CDR1 SGDLS and CDR2 YYNGEE. There are 19 residues in the CDR3. Trimming at V came to 5 bases and at J to 4 bases, leaving 15 bases not matched to a gene. CDR3 loop: CASSLGGLAGGPSTGELFF. The CDR3 region has the DNA TGTGCCAGCAGTTTGGGAGGGCTAGCGGGGGGGCCGAGCACCGGGGAGCTGTTTTTT.

This clonotype was observed a few times. The chain joins TRBV9 to TRBJ2-5; unclear D gene. The germline V gene has CDR1 SGDLS and CDR2 YYNGEE. Trimming removed 2 bases at V and 5 bases at J, with 10 bases between. CDR3 length: 13 amino acids. CDR3 sequence reads: CASSVLTGETQYF. CDR3 nucleotide sequence: TGTGCCAGCAGCGTTTTAACGGGCGAGACCCAGTACTTC.